These 26 T cell receptor beta chains were sequenced from one sample in a study of regulatory T cells in long-lasting Graves disease. Time point indicated: newly diagnosed GD, antithyroid drugs for less than 3 months. Construction of the TCR library relied on RNA isolated from PBMCs. Combining iRepertoire HTBI primers with Arm-PCR of CDR3 regions, the authors built TCR beta libraries. TCRdb re-called the multiplex PCR reads through MiXCR, storing one row per CDR3 protein. The sample lists fewer than 350,000 distinct CDR3 sequences; 18% were seen once. This sample comprised peripheral blood mononuclear cells (PBMCs), obtained at new diagnosis, from a patient treated with antithyroid drugs. The receptors were sampled from a female donor with Graves disease.

The table lists this clonotype with many counts. CDR3 sequence: CATSRDGTGAYEQYF. CDR3 nucleotide sequence: TGTGCCACCAGCAGAGATGGGACAGGTGCCTACGAGCAGTACTTC. The V and J genes are TRBV15 and TRBJ2-7, with 8 bases fitting TRBD1. Trimming at V came to 0 bases and at J to 2 bases, leaving 3 bases not matched to a gene. This CDR3 has 15 residues. The germline CDR1 and CDR2 sequences are LNHNV and YYDKDF (reference sequence).

This clonotype was observed many times. The chain is built from TRBV11-2 and TRBJ1-3, with D hard to call. The CDR3 is made up of 15 amino acids. Germline-derived CDR1 and CDR2 are SGHAT and FQNNGV. Trimming removed 2 bases from V and 0 bases from J, with 8 bases in between. CDR3 sequence reads: CASSLNRPSGNTIYF. CDR3 in DNA: TGTGCCAGCAGCTTAAATCGGCCCTCTGGAAACACCATATATTTT.

The sample holds many counts of this clonotype. This chain connects TRBV9 to TRBJ2-5, with 8 nucleotides matching TRBD2. Germline CDR1 and CDR2: SGDLS and YYNGEE. Trimming cost V 4 bases and J 3 bases; bases outside gene matches: 8. The CDR3 runs to 15 residues. Here the CDR3 DNA reads TGTGCCAGCAGCCCAAGAGCGGGAGTGGAAGAGACCCAGTACTTC. It specifies CASSPRAGVEETQYF.

About this clonotype itself: A much larger clone lies a single base off, so this may be a read error. The chain couples TRBV5-1 to TRBJ1-2, with 11 bases lining up with TRBD1. V trimming: 3 bases; J trimming: 8 bases; junction bases outside the gene matches: 9. Germline-derived CDR1 and CDR2 are SGHRS and YFSETQ. This CDR3 contains 15 residues. This CDR3 reads CASSWGTGGTVGYTF. The CDR3 region has the DNA TGCGCCAGCAGCTGGGGGACAGGGGGAACTGTCGGCTACACCTTC.

This chain links TRBV5-4 with TRBJ1-1, with TRBD1 matching over 11 bases. Germline CDR1 is SGHNT and CDR2 is YYREEE (reference sequence). Trimming took 4 bases from V and 4 from J; bases not matched to a gene: 6. The CDR3 contains 15 residues. CDR3 region: CASSPGQGATTEAFF. The CDR3 DNA sequence: TGTGCCAGCAGCCCTGGACAGGGGGCGACCACTGAAGCTTTCTTT. The full variable domain, its missing parts supplied by reference TRBV5-4 and TRBJ1-1, is ETGVTQSPTHLIKTRGQQVTLRCSSQSGHNTVSWYQQALGQGPQFIFQYYREEENGRGNFPPRFSGLQFPNYSSELNVNALELDDSALYLCASSPGQGATTEAFFGQGTRLTVV.

This clonotype was counted at least ten times. J is TRBJ2-5 and V is TRBV12-3 or TRBV12-4, with 13 bases that match TRBD2. The V segment lost 2 bases and the J segment 7 bases; nucleotides outside the gene matches: 7. There are 16 residues in the CDR3. The chain's CDR3 is CASSLPGLAGLRTQYF. The CDR3 region has the DNA TGTGCCAGCAGTTTACCGGGACTAGCGGGACTGAGGACCCAGTACTTC.

This clonotype turned up a few times. The genes are TRBV5-6 and TRBJ2-5; D remains ambiguous. This CDR3 has 15 residues. The ends were cut back, 5 bases at V and 5 bases at J, with 19 bases in the middle. The V gene's germline CDR1 is SGHDT and CDR2 YYEEEE. In DNA form, the CDR3 reads TGTGCCAGCAGACTTTCATTTTCCGGTGCGGAGACCCAGTACTTC. It codes for CASRLSFSGAETQYF.

This clonotype was recorded at least ten times. This sequence joins TRBV7-9 and TRBJ2-7; 10 bases match TRBD1. Germline V CDR1 and CDR2: SEHNR, FQNEAQ (reference sequence). Trimming at V came to 5 bases and at J to 4 bases, leaving 8 bases not matched to a gene. The CDR3 is 15 amino acids. CDR3 region: CASSPPGTGEYEQYF. CDR3 DNA: TGTGCCAGCAGCCCGCCCGGGACAGGGGAATACGAGCAGTACTTC.

In its sample, this clonotype was seen many times. The J gene is TRBJ2-7, the V gene TRBV27; 9 nucleotides line up with TRBD1. Germline CDR1 MNHEY, CDR2 SMNVEV (reference sequence). Trimming removed 6 bases from V and 5 bases from J; junction bases left unmatched: 8. The CDR3 consists of 14 residues. For the CDR3, the DNA is TGTGCCAGCAGACAGGGGGCGATAGGCCACGAGCAGTACTTC. It translates to CASRQGAIGHEQYF.

This clonotype occurred a few times. A junction boundary mismatches the germline segment, possibly from a read error. J is TRBJ2-3 and V is TRBV9; D possibly corresponds to TRBD1 (5 bases). The CDR3 contains 15 residues. Germline loops: CDR1 SGDLS, CDR2 YYNGEE. In DNA, the CDR3 is TGTGCCGGCAGCGTAGAAGGGGTTCGAACAGATACGCAGTATTTT. It is translated as CAGSVEGVRTDTQYF.

This clonotype has at least ten counts. One end of the junction is discordant with germline, which a read error may explain. The chain has TRBV7-3 and TRBJ2-1; 7 nucleotides match TRBD1. Looked up from germline, CDR1 is SGHTA and CDR2 is FQGTGA. The CDR3 has 15 amino acids. The CDR3 nucleotides are TGTTCCAGCAGCTTCCAGACAGGGACCTACAATGAGCAGTTCTTC. It yields the protein CSSSFQTGTYNEQFF.

The sample holds many counts of this clonotype. V gene TRBV20-1 combines with J gene TRBJ1-1; D call uncertain. Germline values: CDR1 DFQATT, CDR2 SNEGSKA (reference sequence). The germline V and J ends were trimmed by 6 bases and 1 base, with 9 bases remaining between them. CDR3 length: 12 amino acids. The CDR3 DNA follows: TGCAGTGCACCGGAGGCGAACACTGAAGCTTTCTTT. Translation: CSAPEANTEAFF.

This clonotype came up once. The chain uses TRBV11-1 and TRBJ2-7, with 9 positions matching TRBD1. There are 16 residues in the CDR3. Trimming at V came to 0 bases and at J to 2 bases, leaving 5 bases not matched to a gene. Germline values: CDR1 SGHAT, CDR2 FQDESV (reference sequence). The CDR3 sequence is CASSLAWGTGTYEQYF. CDR3 in DNA: TGTGCCAGCAGCTTAGCATGGGGGACAGGGACCTACGAGCAGTACTTC. Full variable domain (remainder filled in from reference TRBV11-1 and TRBJ2-7): EAEVAQSPRYKITEKSQAVAFWCDPISGHATLYWYRQILGQGPELLVQFQDESVVDDSQLPKDRFSAERLKGVDSTLKIQPAELGDSAMYLCASSLAWGTGTYEQYFGPGTRLTVT.

This clonotype was recorded once. This sequence may be a read error, since a much larger clone differs from it by one base. J is TRBJ1-3 and V is TRBV25-1, with D possibly being TRBD1 (5 bases). The CDR3 contains 17 residues. In germline, CDR1 is MGHDK, CDR2 SYGVNS. V was cut by 1 base and J by 5 bases, with 18 bases left in between. The CDR3 loop is CASSELGTQEARNTIYF. The CDR3 DNA sequence: TGTGCCAGCAGTGAATTGGGGACCCAAGAAGCTCGAAACACCATATATTTT.

This clonotype has ten or more counts. The chain recombines TRBV11-2 with TRBJ2-1; D may be TRBD1 or TRBD2 (5 bases each). The CDR3 consists of 14 residues. V lost 0 bases, J lost 8 bases, and 11 bases lay in between. Germline V CDR1 and CDR2: SGHAT, FQNNGV. CDR3 loop: CASSLDIRGDEQFF. Written as DNA, the CDR3 is TGTGCCAGCAGCTTAGATATTCGAGGGGATGAGCAGTTCTTC.

This clonotype occurred many times. The V gene is TRBV19, the J gene TRBJ1-3; 7 positions agree with TRBD1. CDR1 LNHDA and CDR2 SQIVND come from the germline V gene (reference sequence). The CDR3 totals 17 residues. J gave up 2 bases and V 5 bases, and 12 bases lay outside the gene matches. The CDR3 is CASSAAFYRGTGNTIYF. The CDR3 DNA reads as TGTGCCAGTAGTGCCGCCTTCTACAGGGGCACTGGAAACACCATATATTTT.

On this clonotype itself: A much larger clonotype is one base distant, so this may be a read error. The rearrangement links TRBV3-1 to TRBJ2-3, with 10 bases matching TRBD2. The junction had 10 bases not matched to a gene; V was cut back by 8 bases and J by 5 bases. Germline CDR1 reads LGHDT; CDR2 reads YNNKEL (reference sequence). The CDR3 extends over 15 amino acids. DNA for the CDR3: TGTGCCAGCGCCACTCTAGCGGGAGCCGGAGATACGCAGTATTTT. Protein sequence: CASATLAGAGDTQYF.

This clonotype was detected only a few times. Possible read error: a much larger clone is one base away. The J gene is TRBJ2-7, the V gene TRBV20-1; 9 nucleotides line up with TRBD2. Gene TRBJ2-1 matches the end of the DNA better, so the J call may be wrong. CDR1 DFQATT and CDR2 SNEGSKA come from the germline V gene (reference sequence). This CDR3 region has 14 residues. For the CDR3, the DNA is TGCAGTGCTAGGCGACTAGCGGAAGATGTTGAGCAGTTCTTC. This translates into CSARRLAEDVEQFF.

As DNA, the CDR3 is TGCAGTGCTAGAGATCTGTCTAGCGAGAGCGATGAGCAGTTCTTC. Amino acid sequence: CSARDLSSESDEQFF. The rearrangement uses TRBV20-1 and TRBJ2-1, with a tentative D call TRBD2 (6 bases). V was cut by 0 bases and J by 8 bases, with 17 bases left in between. Looked up from germline, CDR1 is DFQATT and CDR2 is SNEGSKA (reference sequence). The CDR3 runs 15 residues.

This clonotype was counted ten times or more. This sequence joins TRBV28 and TRBJ1-2; D ambiguous. Germline CDR1 MDHEN, CDR2 SYDVKM. The ends were cut back, 6 bases at V and 8 bases at J, with 13 bases in the middle. CDR3 length: 12 residues. Written as DNA, the CDR3 is TGTGCCAGCAGCACCCCCTCCCGGGGCTACACCTTC. Translation: CASSTPSRGYTF.

This clonotype was detected many times. The chain combines TRBV7-8 with TRBJ2-4; 11 bases map to TRBD2. The CDR3 extends over 17 amino acids. Trimming at V came to 5 bases and at J to 2 bases, leaving 8 bases not matched to a gene. Germline CDR1 and CDR2: SGHVS and FQNEAQ. CDR3 sequence: CASSLSGRGHPKNIQYF. The CDR3 coding sequence is TGTGCCAGCAGCCTTAGCGGGAGGGGACACCCCAAAAACATTCAGTACTTC.

This clonotype was found many times. The rearrangement joins TRBV6-1 to TRBJ2-1, with TRBD2 matching over 13 bases. The germline gives CDR1 MNHNS, CDR2 SASEGT. The V segment lost 7 bases and the J segment 8 bases; nucleotides outside the gene matches: 14. The CDR3 runs to 17 residues. This CDR3 is CASISATSGRALDEQFF. The CDR3 bases are TGTGCCAGCATATCGGCTACTAGCGGGAGGGCCCTGGATGAGCAGTTCTTC.

In its sample, this clonotype was seen many times. This chain links TRBV3-1 with TRBJ1-6, with D uncertain. Germline loops: CDR1 LGHDT, CDR2 YNNKEL (reference sequence). V lost 3 bases and J lost 6, with 9 bases in between. The CDR3 totals 14 residues. The CDR3 DNA reads as TGTGCCAGCAGCCACAGAGGACCTAATTCACCCCTCCACTTT. Translated: CASSHRGPNSPLHF.

This clonotype has ten or more counts. J is TRBJ2-7 and V is TRBV11-3, with a weak D call TRBD1 (7 bases). The CDR3 totals 18 residues. V was cut by 3 bases and J by 3 bases, with 24 bases left in between. Germline V gene sequence: CDR1 SGHNT, CDR2 YENEEA. CDR3 in amino acids: CASSLPWMKGGQFYEQYF. CDR3 DNA sequence: TGTGCCAGCAGCTTGCCTTGGATGAAGGGGGGACAGTTCTACGAGCAGTACTTC.

This clonotype was seen many times. This chain connects TRBV6-1 to TRBJ1-1; the match to TRBD1 covers 8 bases. The CDR3 is 15 amino acids. The germline CDR1 and CDR2 sequences are MNHNS and SASEGT. J gave up 1 base and V 6 bases, and 7 bases lay outside the gene matches. The DNA of the CDR3 is TGTGCCAGCAGCGACCGGGACAGGAGGAACACTGAAGCTTTCTTT. This gives the protein CASSDRDRRNTEAFF.

The chain recombines TRBV10-3 with TRBJ2-2; 13 positions agree with TRBD2. The J segment lost 6 bases and the V segment lost 3 bases, leaving 1 base of the junction unmatched. CDR1 ENHRY and CDR2 SYGVKD come from the germline V gene. The CDR3 covers 15 residues. CDR3 in DNA: TGTGCCATCAGTGAAGGACTAGCGGGAGCCGGGGAGCTGTTTTTT. It codes for CAISEGLAGAGELFF.